Described below is a single TCR beta chain sequence and its context. Its antigen is undetermined. Profiling relied on immunoSEQ multiplex PCR, and the TCRdb table lists in-frame clones only, not all of them. The table includes 50,000 to 55,000 clones, roughly 89% detected once. The data originate from a study of T cell responses to AZD1222 COVID-19 vaccine. Findings and limits, study-wide: Two AZD1222 doses significantly raised spike-specific TCR breadth and depth over controls.

Germline V lookup: CDR1 LNHDA, CDR2 SQIVND (reference sequence). This CDR3 is built from 18 residues. Trimming left V 0 bases short and J 4 bases short, with 21 bases between. This clonotype was obtained from an adult who received the AZD1222 COVID-19 vaccine. The specimen was peripheral blood, collected 28 days after the second AZD1222 dose. V is TRBV19 and J is TRBJ1-2, with a tentative D call TRBD1 (6 bases). CDR3 amino acids: CASSIDSRFDRTRYGYTF. CDR3 in DNA: TGTGCCAGTAGTATAGATTCCCGATTTGACAGGACCCGCTATGGCTACACCTTC.